This T cell receptor beta chain was found in a study of blood T cells in healthy people across ages. Broader study findings: Unsorted PBMCs ruled out conclusive naive versus antigen-experienced comparison. In these data, TCR beta diversity tracked strongly with naive T cell percentage.

The CDR3 has 15 residues. V lost 6 bases and J lost 0, with 12 bases in between. Germline V gene sequence: CDR1 LNHNV, CDR2 YYDKDF (reference sequence). A J-beta primer mix and a sample-barcoded 5' primer were used in a second PCR of roughly 7 to 12 cycles. TCRdb reanalysed the 5' RACE reads using MiXCR and keeps one entry per CDR3 protein. The sample has about 580,000 distinct CDR3 sequences; around 48% are singletons. Concerning this clonotype: Its antigen is undetermined.

This sequence was found in a man aged 80 or over in good health. The sample was blood. V usage is TRBV15 and J usage is TRBJ1-3; no clear D gene. CDR3 sequence (DNA): TGTGCCACCAGTTTGGGCAGATACTCTGGAAACACCATATATTTT. This translates into CATSLGRYSGNTIYF.